This TCR beta chain was recovered during a study of shared clonotypes between healthy human individuals (dated by TCRdb to 2018 to 2020). Study-level background: The cohort included three men and a couple of women between 18 and 49 years of age. The study deeply sequenced blood TCR repertoires of about 5 healthy adults to estimate repertoire size and the extent of clonotype sharing between individuals. Leukapheresis yielded between about 0.94 and 8.9 billion PBMCs per donor. For each donor, CD4 naive and CD4 memory were each given three plates, CD8 naive was given two plates, and CD8 memory was given one plate. To increase sequencing depth and limit assay-specific biases, different laboratories used diverse techniques to prepare libraries and sequence TCR repertoires.

As encoded in the germline V gene, CDR1 is SGHDT while CDR2 is YYEEEE. V is shortened by 2 bases, J by 2 bases, and the region joining them spans 11 bases. The CDR3, cysteine through phenylalanine, is 16 amino acids long. Here the CDR3 DNA is all that survives: 48 bases in frame from base 1. Healthy HIV-negative adults with no recently reported acute infections or vaccinations were included as donors. Every donor was a Caucasian adult residing in Nashville, Tennessee, USA. CD4+ T cells were enriched by magnetic negative selection; naive cells were then positively selected on CD45RA, and the negative fraction formed the memory subset. Blood was obtained by leukapheresis, after which PBMCs were separated by Ficoll-Histopaque density gradient centrifugation and cryopreserved in liquid nitrogen vapor phase. Analytical flow cytometry was used to check the purity and quantity of every magnetically sorted T cell population. Genomic DNA was isolated from each sorted fraction and quantified by UV absorbance on a Nanodrop 2000c.

A word on this clone: Its antigen is currently not known. Nothing much larger sits one base from this clone, and base qualities are not available.

Study-wide conclusions, independent of this receptor: Compared with non-shared clonotypes, clonotypes shared by all four sorted-subset donors had higher generation probabilities. Estimated clonotype richness was generally larger for naive than for memory subsets. Because the study included only a small number of donors, the genetic and exposure-history diversity represented was limited. Sampling was limited to blood, and TCR repertoires in tissue likely differ from TCR repertoires in blood. Rarefaction of sorted-subset datasets indicated incomplete sequencing despite the large sequencing depth. When a handful of donors were compared, the shared fraction of clonotypes was around 4.6% for naive CD4, around 4% for naive CD8, 2.3% for memory CD4, and approximately 0.4% for memory CD8. Pairwise subsampling led to the expectation that sequencing depth would affect the degree of clonotype sharing among donors.

TCR CDR3 regions were amplified from genomic DNA by multiplex PCR using the deep immunoSEQ assay. Extracted genomic DNA from each cell subset was distributed evenly across all wells of several immunoSEQ 96-well plates, and each plate was treated as a replicate. For sorted subsets, roughly 200 ng of genomic DNA, equivalent to around 31,000 T cell genomes, went into each replicate PCR. Purified libraries were measured with a Qubit 3.0 fluorometer, size-checked on a Bioanalyzer 2100, and measured again with the KAPA Library Quantification kit. A separate single-read 150-cycle Illumina NextSeq 550 flow cell was used to sequence each immunoSEQ 96-well plate. The authors' analysis ran thus. Because the immunoSEQ output held only junctional sequences and lacked quality scores, the filtering could not match the filtering applied to full-length reads. To assign V/J genes and CDR3, sequences were annotated against IMGT germline references using PyIR, a Python wrapper for IgBLAST v1.9. Any read was removed if the V/J assignment was weak (E-value above 1e-6), the CDR3 was missing, or the read contained stop codons, out-of-frame junctions, or ambiguous translated residues. V3J clonotypes were defined as sequences sharing the same inferred V gene, J gene, and CDR3 amino acid sequence. To compute the percentage overlap between repertoires, the number of shared unique clonotypes was divided by the size of the smaller repertoire. RTK rarefaction, the Chao1 estimator, and Recon v2.1 estimates of unobserved clonotypes were used to assess repertoire richness. Generation probabilities were computed with OLGA for all TCRbeta clonotypes obtained by the gDNA method from several donors. TCRdb holds this immuneACCESS table with in-frame rearrangements only. Some clones are missing; in checked studies, unresolved V genes explain under half, and the rest has no known cause. V and J calls plus clone size are reproduced from that table; the DNA served to infer D and trimming. The sample yields under 650,000 clones; 90% to 97% were counted once. The ten largest clonotypes hold about 0.064% of the sample.

Rearrangement joined TRBV5-6 to TRBJ2-6, and perhaps TRBD1 as D gene, on 5 matching bases. Material for sequencing was naive CD4+ T cells sorted from blood. This sample's cell subset or site label indicates: CD45RA+ positively selected. The sequence came from a woman aged 25 to 39 in good health. The CDR3 in this case is CASSFLRATGANVLTF. The nucleotide sequence reads TGTGCCAGCAGCTTCCTCAGGGCGACTGGGGCCAACGTCCTGACTTTC. Joined to the reference TRBV5-6 and TRBJ2-6 proteins, this CDR3 gives the full variable domain: DAGVTQSPTHLIKTRGQQVTLRCSPKSGHDTVSWYQQALGQGPQFIFQYYEEEERQRGNFPDRFSGHQFPNYSSELNVNALLLGDSALYLCASSFLRATGANVLTFGAGSRLTVL.